The source of this TCR beta chain is a study of blood T cells in healthy people across ages (dated by TCRdb to the mid-2010s). Study-wide context: In model experiments, template switching captured roughly one uniquely barcoded TCR beta cDNA molecule for every two T cells. Age-related changes in TCR beta repertoire diversity were measured in the study by deep sequencing normalized with unique cDNA molecular identifiers. The donors were divided into four age groups: young (average about 15 years), middle-aged (around 37), aged (approximately 59) and long-lived (approximately 74). Donors of different ages were randomly distributed across sequencing lanes to avoid experimental bias. Two additional independent replicas of 1 million unique cDNA reads from the same blood draw were analyzed for two donors (one aged 18 to 30 and one aged 80 or older). The paper as a whole reports these results and caveats: Compared with the aged group, more naive CD4+ T cells, fewer expanded clones and increased TCR diversity were shown by the long-lived group, suggesting age selection. As age increased, observed TCR beta diversity per million T cells dropped in a roughly linear way, and a significant reduction was already evident by age 40. Donor CMV infection status was unknown, potentially confounding age-related changes in expanded clonotypes. Estimates of total diversity based on one million sequenced T cells were regarded as lower bounds and as underestimates. Since profiling was done on bulk unsorted PBMCs, naive and antigen-experienced compartments could not be conclusively compared. A strong correlation was found between observed TCR beta diversity and the percentage of naive T cells measured by flow cytometry.

Libraries came from 5' RACE. The sequencer listed for this sample is Illumina HiSeq 2500. A second PCR of about 7 to 12 cycles was performed with a sample-barcoded 5' primer and a J-beta primer mix. A template-switch 5' adaptor carrying 12 random nucleotides introduced a unique molecular identifier onto each TCR beta cDNA molecule. At least 3 million CDR3-containing paired-end reads were obtained from each sample. First-strand cDNA synthesis was performed from all RNA using the Mint cDNA synthesis kit, with priming by a TRBC-specific oligonucleotide. Following uracil-DNA glycosylase treatment, a first 18-cycle PCR with universal primers M1SS and BC2_uni_R was performed on all cDNA. The original methods were these. Normalization of each sample was performed by random selection of 1 million high-quality reads, each carrying a distinct molecular identifier. Reads sharing molecular identifiers were discarded rather than binned into consensus sequences. MiTCR, with a Q25 quality threshold and the strictest error-elimination algorithm, was used for CDR3 identification, clonotype clustering and error correction. A nonparametric unseen species model using Euler transformation provided a lower-bound estimate of total TCR beta diversity. TCRdb handled the public reads itself, with Q25 trimming in fastp and clone calling in MiXCR, and kept productive beta chains. Rows matching on CDR3 protein sequence are summarized as one entry with the most common DNA and genes. Here the V and J calls rest on TCRdb's processing, not on the authors' analysis. The sample records 790,000 or so distinct CDR3 sequences, roughly three fifths of which are singletons. Roughly 25% of the sample is in the top ten clones.

Donors were a few dozen systemically healthy Caucasian individuals from Russia aged roughly 6 to 100 years. Each donor gave ten milliliters of peripheral blood, collected into EDTA-treated Vacutainer tubes. Ficoll-Paque density-gradient centrifugation was used to isolate PBMCs, with at least 7 million per sample. Total RNA, at least 5 micrograms per sample, was extracted from PBMCs with Trizol reagent. The percentages of naive CD45RAhigh/CD27high T cells were determined by flow cytometry on a PBMC aliquot from every donor. Details on this clonotype: What this receptor recognizes is not known. No qualities accompany the bases; no much larger clone lies one base away.

From the cysteine through the phenylalanine, the CDR3 covers 15 amino acids. The read is trimmed to its CDR3 DNA, 45 bases read in frame from base 1. The germline V gene supplies CDR1 MGHRA and CDR2 YSYEKL. From V the trimming removes 1 base and from J it removes 4 bases, while the gene matches leave 7 bases of the junction unaccounted for. This clonotype was obtained from a man aged 35 to 55 in good health. Sequenced material: blood. This chain is built from TRBV4-1 and TRBJ2-7; TRBD2 agrees with 7 junctional bases. The sequenced DNA: TGCGCCAGCAGCCAAGGGATGGGGGAGGGATACGAGCAGTACTTC. Protein translation: CASSQGMGEGYEQYF.